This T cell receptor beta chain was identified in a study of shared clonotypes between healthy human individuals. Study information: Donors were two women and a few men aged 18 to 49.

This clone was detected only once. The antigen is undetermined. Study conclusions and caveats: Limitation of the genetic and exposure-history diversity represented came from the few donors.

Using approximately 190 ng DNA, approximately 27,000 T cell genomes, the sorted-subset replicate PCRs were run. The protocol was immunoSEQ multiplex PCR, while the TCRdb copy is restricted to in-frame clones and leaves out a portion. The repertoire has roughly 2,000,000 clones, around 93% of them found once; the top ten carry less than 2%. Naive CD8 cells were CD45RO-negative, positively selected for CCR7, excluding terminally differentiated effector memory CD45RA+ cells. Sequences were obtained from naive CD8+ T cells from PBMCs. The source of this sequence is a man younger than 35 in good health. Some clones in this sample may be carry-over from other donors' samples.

As DNA, the CDR3 is TGTGCCAGCAGCCCCCAGTGGTACCAAGAGACCCAGTACTTC. Protein: CASSPQWYQETQYF. The rearrangement uses TRBV7-8 and TRBJ2-5; D remains unclear. This CDR3 has 14 amino acids. Trimming pared 5 bases from V and 0 bases from J, leaving 10 bases between. CDR1 is SGHVS, CDR2 FQNEAQ, per germline.